This TCR beta chain was captured by sequencing in a study of Graves' ophthalmopathy and Graves' hyperthyroidism. Broader study findings: Blood also contained most of the expanded thyroid clonotypes above 0.001 frequency. Ophthalmopathy and stable hyperthyroidism were discriminated by a 13-signature model, with 87.88% sensitivity and 81.08% specificity.

This clonotype has a count of ten or more. Its cognate antigen is unknown. As the template, RNA transcripts were used to amplify TCR beta CDR3 regions. HTBI-primed first-round RT-PCR preceded second-round multiplex PCR. TCRdb reprocessed the multiplex PCR reads with MiXCR, giving one entry per CDR3 protein. The table includes almost 40,000 distinct CDR3 sequences, approximately 53% detected once. This CDR3 has 12 residues. CDR1 MNHNS and CDR2 SASEGT come from the germline V gene. V was shortened by 5 bases and J by 4 bases, with 6 bases between the two germline ends. If patients had other autoimmune diseases, uncontrolled infections, pregnancy or lactation, they were excluded. A volume of approximately 9.2 ml of fresh peripheral blood supplied the PBMCs.

Sequencing was done on a sample of peripheral blood. The receptor's source is an adult woman with stable Graves' hyperthyroidism. The chain couples TRBV6-1 to TRBJ1-5; D gene uncertain. CDR3 sequence reads: CASSPDNQPQHF. CDR3 nucleotide sequence: TGTGCCAGCAGTCCTGATAATCAGCCCCAGCATTTT.